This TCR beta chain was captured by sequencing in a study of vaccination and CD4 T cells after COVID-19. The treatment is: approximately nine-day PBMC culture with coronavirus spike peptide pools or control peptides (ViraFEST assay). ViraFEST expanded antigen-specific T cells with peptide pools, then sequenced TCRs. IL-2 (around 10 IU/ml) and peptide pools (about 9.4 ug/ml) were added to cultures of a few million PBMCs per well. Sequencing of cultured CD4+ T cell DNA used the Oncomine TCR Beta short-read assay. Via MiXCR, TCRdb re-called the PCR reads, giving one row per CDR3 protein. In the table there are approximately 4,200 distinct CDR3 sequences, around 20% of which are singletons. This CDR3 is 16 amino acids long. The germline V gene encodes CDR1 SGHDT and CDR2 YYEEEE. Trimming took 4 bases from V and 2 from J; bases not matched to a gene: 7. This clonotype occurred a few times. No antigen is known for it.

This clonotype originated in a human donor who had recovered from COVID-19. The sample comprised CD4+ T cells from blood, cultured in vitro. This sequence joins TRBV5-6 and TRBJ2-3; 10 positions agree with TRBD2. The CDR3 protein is CASSVGTSDPTDTQYF. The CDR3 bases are TGTGCCAGCAGCGTAGGGACTAGCGATCCCACAGATACGCAGTATTTT. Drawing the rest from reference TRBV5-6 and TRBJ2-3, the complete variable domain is DAGVTQSPTHLIKTRGQQVTLRCSPKSGHDTVSWYQQALGQGPQFIFQYYEEEERQRGNFPDRFSGHQFPNYSSELNVNALLLGDSALYLCASSVGTSDPTDTQYFGPGTRLTVL.